The rows below give T cell receptor beta chains drawn from one sample of a study of radiation and T cells in renal cell carcinoma. Using immunoSEQ multiplex PCR, the repertoire was profiled, and TCRdb retains in-frame clones only, with some absent. The sample holds 50,000 to 70,000 clones, over 65% seen once. The sample here was blood, taken from a patient whose treatment included radiotherapy and nephrectomy. Receptors were obtained from a man aged 60 to 69 with renal cell carcinoma. CDR3s include the opening cysteine and the closing phenylalanine or tryptophan. The D gene is left open where the match is weak. Size values are once, few and many counts, or a class for expanded clones, and some rows have none.

length	V	size	J	D	CDR3	DNA
13	TRBV6-6	once	TRBJ2-2	-	CASSSANTGELFF	TGTGCCAGCAGCTCCGCGAACACCGGGGAGCTGTTTTTT
11	TRBV20-1	-	TRBJ2-3	-	CSARLVDTQYF	TGCAGTGCTAGACTAGTAGATACGCAGTATTTT
14	TRBV15	-	TRBJ1-6	-	CATSRDRIDSPLHF	TGTGCCACCAGCAGAGATCGAATTGATTCACCCCTCCACTTT
13	TRBV5-1	-	TRBJ2-5	-	CASSLDVDREQYF	TGCGCCAGCAGCTTGGATGTGGACCGAGAGCAGTACTTC
15	TRBV18	once	TRBJ2-1	-	CASSVDGATYNEQFF	TGTGCCAGCTCAGTGGACGGTGCGACCTACAATGAGCAGTTCTTC
14	TRBV19	few	TRBJ2-2	-	CASSVGGGTGELFF	TGTGCCAGTAGTGTTGGAGGGGGAACCGGGGAGCTGTTTTTT
12	TRBV5-1	-	TRBJ1-2	-	CASSPVTDGYTF	TGCGCCAGCAGCCCGGTGACGGATGGCTACACCTTC
14	TRBV4-3	once	TRBJ2-7	-	CASSQVASGYEQYF	TGCGCCAGCAGCCAAGTGGCGTCCGGCTACGAGCAGTACTTC
13	TRBV29-1	-	TRBJ2-3	-	CSVNTGGTDTQYF	TGCAGCGTCAATACGGGGGGCACAGATACGCAGTATTTT
15	TRBV7-9	once	TRBJ1-2	-	CASSLGAAANYGYTF	TGTGCCAGCAGCTTAGGGGCAGCCGCTAACTATGGCTACACCTTC
16	TRBV7-9	-	TRBJ2-5	TRBD1	CASSGRDRGPGETQYF	TGTGCCAGCAGCGGCCGCGACAGGGGCCCGGGAGAGACCCAGTACTTC
15	TRBV13	-	TRBJ1-1	-	CASSKGRFGNTEAFF	TGTGCCAGCAGCAAGGGGCGGTTCGGCAACACTGAAGCTTTCTTT
10	TRBV20-1	-	TRBJ2-1	-	CSAVTNEQFF	TGCAGTGCTGTCACCAATGAGCAGTTCTTC
14	TRBV5-1	-	TRBJ2-1	TRBD2	CASSLGGLAGEQFF	TGCGCCAGCAGCTTGGGGGGACTAGCGGGTGAGCAGTTCTTC
12	TRBV6-6	-	TRBJ2-2	-	CASSFHTGELFF	TGTGCCAGCAGTTTCCACACCGGGGAGCTGTTTTTT
16	TRBV9	-	TRBJ2-1	TRBD2	CASSVSLAGGYNEQFF	TGTGCCAGCAGCGTTTCCCTAGCGGGGGGGTACAATGAGCAGTTCTTC
14	TRBV6-5	-	TRBJ2-1	TRBD2	CASSMGGGPGEQFF	TGTGCCAGCAGTATGGGGGGAGGGCCGGGCGAGCAGTTCTTC
14	TRBV2	-	TRBJ1-5	-	CASRDRGSNQPQHF	TGTGCCAGCAGGGATAGGGGTAGCAATCAGCCCCAGCATTTT
11	TRBV19	-	TRBJ1-2	-	CASRSGYGYTF	TGTGCCAGTAGATCGGGCTATGGCTACACCTTC
17	TRBV11-2	few	TRBJ2-5	TRBD2	CASSPHGLARDRRAQYF	TGTGCCAGCAGCCCTCATGGACTAGCGCGGGACCGAAGGGCCCAGTACTTC
16	TRBV12-1	-	TRBJ2-1	-	CASSTLPRRGEGEQFF	TGTGCCAGCAGCACCCTACCCCGGAGGGGGGAAGGGGAGCAGTTCTTC
14	TRBV7-2	-	TRBJ2-1	TRBD2	CASSLSGRGDEQFF	TGTGCCAGCAGCTTAAGCGGGAGAGGAGATGAGCAGTTCTTC
14	TRBV30	-	TRBJ1-1	-	CAWSLRGLGPEAFF	TGTGCCTGGAGTCTGAGGGGCCTGGGACCTGAAGCTTTCTTT
13	TRBV5-1	-	TRBJ2-1	-	CASREFSGDEQFF	TGCGCCAGCAGGGAATTCTCGGGGGATGAGCAGTTCTTC
15	TRBV6-6	-	TRBJ1-2	-	CASSPLSGGYYGYTF	TGTGCCAGCAGCCCGCTTTCGGGGGGGTATTATGGCTACACCTTC
16	TRBV30	once	TRBJ2-5	-	CAWSVLRGLGGETQYF	TGTGCCTGGAGTGTACTACGGGGGCTGGGGGGAGAGACCCAGTACTTC
16	TRBV5-6	-	TRBJ2-1	-	CASSVVPSSSYNEQFF	TGTGCCAGCAGCGTTGTACCCTCGAGCTCCTACAATGAGCAGTTCTTC
13	TRBV6-1	-	TRBJ2-7	TRBD1	CASGQGLTYEQYF	TGTGCCAGTGGACAGGGACTTACCTACGAGCAGTACTTC
17	TRBV7-2	-	TRBJ2-5	-	CASSLASGGDGAETQYF	TGTGCCAGCAGCTTAGCGTCTGGAGGGGATGGCGCAGAGACCCAGTACTTC